This T cell receptor (beta chain) was identified during a study of identifying expanded T cells in peripheral blood. Turning to this clone: Antigen unknown.

This table comes from immunoSEQ multiplex PCR, and its TCRdb copy is limited to in-frame clones, with some not included. The sample includes 58,000 or so clones, approximately 80% of them seen just once. General observations from the study: Clone count variance between approximately two-week samples rose with total template count. Approximately 1.1 clones differed between technical replicates, versus approximately 16 and 20 over time.

Healthy donors had no documented immune events, such as infections, while sampled. V shed 7 bases, J shed 0 bases, and the junction held 5 bases outside the gene matches. Per the germline V gene, CDR1 is LNHDA and CDR2 is SQIVND (reference sequence). CDR3 length: 15 residues. Sequencing used blood. This rearrangement joins TRBV19 to TRBJ1-5, with 8 bases identical to TRBD1. The sequence came from a person aged 18-69 years in good health. CDR3 sequence: CASNTGGTSNQPQHF. The CDR3 region has the DNA TGTGCCAGTAACACAGGGGGGACTAGCAATCAGCCCCAGCATTTT.